This entry lists 13 T cell receptor beta chains sequenced from one sample in a study of T cell clonality in common variable immunodeficiency. Measured with immunoSEQ multiplex PCR; TCRdb has only the in-frame clones, and not every one. This table holds more than 55,000 clones with no singletons; the top ten claim around 1.6%. The sequenced sample consisted of peripheral blood mononuclear cells. The receptors derive from a person between 18 and 75 years old in good health.

This clone has ten or more counts. From the germline J gene comes the end of the CDR3, since the read stops 3 residues before it. V usage is TRBV13 and J usage is TRBJ2-2; TRBD2 aligns across 9 bases. The length of the CDR3 is 14 residues. Germline CDR1 is PRHDT and CDR2 is FYEKMQ (reference sequence). The CDR3 is CASSLALAGEELFF. Partial CDR3 DNA: TGTGCCAGCAGCTTAGCACTAGCGGGCGAAGAG.

This clone was observed many times. The CDR3 extends 3 residues past the end of the read, so its final part is completed from the germline J gene. This sequence joins TRBV10-3 and TRBJ2-3; 12 bases align to TRBD2. The CDR3 is 17 residues long. The germline V gene has CDR1 ENHRY and CDR2 SYGVKD. V was pared by 3 bases and J by 1 base, with 5 bases of the junction left unmatched. The CDR3 bases that were read are TGTGCCATCAGTGACCCTAGCGGGAGGGCCGGCACAGATACG. Its protein product is CAISDPSGRAGTDT. The entire CDR3 sequence reads CAISDPSGRAGTDTQYF.

This clone was seen repeatedly, ten times or more. The CDR3 is cut off 3 residues early in the read; its end comes from the germline J gene. The J gene is TRBJ1-1, the V gene TRBV6-1, with a weak D call TRBD1 (5 bases). Germline-derived CDR1 and CDR2 are MNHNS and SASEGT. The CDR3 extends over 14 amino acids. The V end lost 2 bases, the J end lost 1 base, and 8 bases lay between the germline ends. The CDR3 bases that were read are TGTGCCAGCAGTGAACGCGGACAGAACACTGAA. The encoded protein is CASSERGQNTE. The complete CDR3 reads CASSERGQNTEAFF.

This clone came up many times. The observed sequence ends 3 residues before the CDR3 terminus, with the missing tail filled in from the germline J gene. The rearrangement uses TRBV11-2 and TRBJ2-7; 7 nucleotides line up with TRBD2. CDR1 and CDR2 (germline): SGHAT, FQNNGV. V shed 3 bases, J shed 4 bases, and the junction held 3 bases outside the gene matches. The CDR3 length is 13 residues. The CDR3 bases that were read are TGTGCCAGCAGCTTCCTAGCGGCTTACGAG. Its translation: CASSFLAAYE. Given in full, the CDR3 is CASSFLAAYEQYF.

Comments on this clone: The CDR3 end falls 3 residues outside the read, so it is completed with the germline J gene. The rearrangement links TRBV5-1 to TRBJ2-7; D is perhaps TRBD1 (5 bases). Per the germline V gene, CDR1 is SGHRS and CDR2 is YFSETQ. The CDR3 spans 13 residues. V was trimmed by 1 base and J by 5 bases, leaving 10 bases between them. The covered CDR3 bases are TGCGCCAGCAGCTTGCTAGGGGTCCACGAG. Translated, it gives CASSLLGVHE. In full, the CDR3 is CASSLLGVHEQYF. Combining the CDR3 with reference TRBV5-1 and TRBJ2-7 gives the whole variable domain KAGVTQTPRYLIKTRGQQVTLSCSPISGHRSVSWYQQTPGQGLQFLFEYFSETQRNKGNFPGRFSGRQFSNSRSEMNVSTLELGDSALYLCASSLLGVHEQYFGPGTRLTVT.

In its sample, this clone was seen many times. An end of the junction differs from the germline gene, which may be a read error. From the germline J gene comes the end of the CDR3, since the read stops 3 residues before it. This chain connects TRBV4-2 to TRBJ2-1; tentatively, D is TRBD2 (5 bases). Germline V gene lookup returns CDR1 LGHNA and CDR2 YNFKEQ. This CDR3 comprises 14 residues. CDR3 residues: CASSPGLNYNEQFF. CDR3 DNA (partial): TGCGCCAGCAGTCCTGGACTGAACTACAATGAG.

This clone was recorded at least ten times. The read ends 3 residues shy of where the CDR3 ends; the end is completed using the germline J gene. V gene TRBV5-6 combines with J gene TRBJ2-1; TRBD2 matches 9 bases. In germline, CDR1 is SGHDT, CDR2 YYEEEE. This CDR3 spans 15 amino acids. With 1 base clipped from V and 5 bases from J, the junction kept 4 bases outside the gene matches. The DNA read from the CDR3 is TGTGCCAGCAGCTTGACTCCTAGCGGGAACAATGAG. This translates into CASSLTPSGNNE. The CDR3 in its entirety is CASSLTPSGNNEQFF.

In its sample, this clone was seen many times. The read finishes 3 residues shy of the CDR3 end, and the germline J gene is used to complete it. V is TRBV28 and J is TRBJ1-1; D gene uncertain. Germline V gene sequence: CDR1 MDHEN, CDR2 SYDVKM. The V and J ends lost 3 bases and 4 bases respectively, with 6 bases between them. This CDR3 spans 12 amino acids. The chain's CDR3 is CASSFEGTEAFF. The CDR3 bases that were read are TGTGCCAGCAGTTTTGAAGGCACTGAA.

This clone has at least ten counts. The CDR3 end is not reached by the read, which stops 3 residues before it; the germline J gene fills it in. The chain recombines TRBV5-1 with TRBJ2-2; TRBD1 matches at 7 bases. Germline V gene sequence: CDR1 SGHRS, CDR2 YFSETQ. V lost 3 bases to trimming and J lost 0 bases; unmatched junction nucleotides: 2. This CDR3 contains 15 residues. CDR3 bases read: TGCGCCAGCAGCTGGGGGACAGCGAACACCGGGGAG. It encodes CASSWGTANTGE. The full CDR3 reads CASSWGTANTGELFF.

This clone showed up just a few times. One end of the junction is discordant with germline, which a read error may explain. The read finishes 3 residues shy of the CDR3 end, and the germline J gene is used to complete it. The J gene is TRBJ2-7, the V gene TRBV2, with D perhaps TRBD1 (6 bases). CDR1 SNHLY and CDR2 FYNNEI come from the germline V gene. The CDR3 consists of 12 residues. The CDR3 loop is CVSTGRGSEQYF. The CDR3 bases that were read are TGTGTCAGCACGGGCAGGGGCAGCGAG. The entire variable domain, with the rest obtained from reference TRBV2 and TRBJ2-7, is as follows: EPEVTQTPSHQVTQMGQEVILRCVPISNHLYFYWYRQILGQKVEFLVSFYNNEISEKSEIFDDQFSVERPDGSNFTLKIRSTKLEDSAMYFCVSTGRGSEQYFGPGTRLTVT.

This clone was observed a few times. At one of its ends the junction is not consistent with the germline gene, which may arise from a read error. The CDR3 end is not reached by the read, which stops 3 residues before it; the germline J gene fills it in. The sample holds other DNA sequences that translate to the same CDR3. This chain links TRBV5-8 with TRBJ2-7, with 11 bases matching TRBD1. CDR1 and CDR2 from the germline V gene are SGHTS and YDEGEE. The CDR3 extends over 15 amino acids. The CDR3 loop reads CASRVRTGGAYEQYF. CDR3 bases read: TGCGCCAGCAGAGTGAGGACAGGGGGCGCATACGAG.

This clone was recorded many times. Read sequence stops 3 residues before the CDR3 end, and the germline J gene provides the missing end. The chain couples TRBV19 to TRBJ2-4, with D maybe TRBD2 (5 bases). Germline lookup yields CDR1 LNHDA and CDR2 SQIVND (reference sequence). The CDR3 loop spans 15 amino acids. Between the trimmed V and J ends, which lost 1 base and 0 bases, there was a span of 7 bases. CDR3 bases read: TGTGCCAGTAGTATAGGCGGACTAGCCAAAAACATT. It specifies CASSIGGLAKNI. The full CDR3 is CASSIGGLAKNIQYF. Full variable domain (remainder filled in from reference TRBV19 and TRBJ2-4): DGGITQSPKYLFRKEGQNVTLSCEQNLNHDAMYWYRQDPGQGLRLIYYSQIVNDFQKGDIAEGYSVSREKKESFPLTVTSAQKNPTAFYLCASSIGGLAKNIQYFGAGTRLSVL.

The sample holds many counts of this clone. The read terminates 3 residues ahead of where the CDR3 ends, so the germline J gene completes it. The chain recombines TRBV7-8 with TRBJ2-3; 12 nucleotides agree with TRBD1. CDR3 length: 18 residues. Germline V gives CDR1 SGHVS, CDR2 FQNEAQ. V gave up 4 bases and J gave up 4 bases; unmatched junction bases: 12. The CDR3 region is CASSSHYGTGGASDTQYF. The sequenced part of the CDR3 DNA is TGTGCCAGCAGCTCACATTACGGGACAGGGGGCGCATCAGATACG.